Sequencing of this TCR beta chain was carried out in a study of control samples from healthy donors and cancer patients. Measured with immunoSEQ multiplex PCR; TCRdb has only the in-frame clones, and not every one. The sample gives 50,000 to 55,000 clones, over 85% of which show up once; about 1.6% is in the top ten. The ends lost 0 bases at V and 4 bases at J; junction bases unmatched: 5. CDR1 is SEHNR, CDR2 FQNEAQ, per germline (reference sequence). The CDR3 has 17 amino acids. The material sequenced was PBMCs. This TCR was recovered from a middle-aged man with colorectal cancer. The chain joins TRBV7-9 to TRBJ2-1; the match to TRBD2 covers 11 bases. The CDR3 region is CASSLARRTSGYNEQFF. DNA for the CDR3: TGTGCCAGCAGCTTAGCGAGAAGGACTAGCGGGTACAATGAGCAGTTCTTC.